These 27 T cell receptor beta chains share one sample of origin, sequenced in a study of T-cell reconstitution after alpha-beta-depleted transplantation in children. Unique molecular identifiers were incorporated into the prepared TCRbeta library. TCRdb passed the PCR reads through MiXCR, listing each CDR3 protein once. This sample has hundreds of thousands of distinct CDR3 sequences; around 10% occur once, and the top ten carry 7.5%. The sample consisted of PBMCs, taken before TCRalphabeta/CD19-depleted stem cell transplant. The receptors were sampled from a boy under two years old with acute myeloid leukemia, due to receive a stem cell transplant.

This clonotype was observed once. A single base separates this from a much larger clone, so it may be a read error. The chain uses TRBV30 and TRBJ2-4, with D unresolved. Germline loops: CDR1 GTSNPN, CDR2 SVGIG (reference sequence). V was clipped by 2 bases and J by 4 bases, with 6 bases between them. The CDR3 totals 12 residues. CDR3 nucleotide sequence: TGTGCCTGGAGTCGGGTAAAAAACATTCAGTACTTC. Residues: CAWSRVKNIQYF.

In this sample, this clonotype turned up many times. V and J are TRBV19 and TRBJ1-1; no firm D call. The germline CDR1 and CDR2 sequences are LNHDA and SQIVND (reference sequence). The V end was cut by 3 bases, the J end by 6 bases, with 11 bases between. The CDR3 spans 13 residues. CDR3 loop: CASSIYLGAEAFF. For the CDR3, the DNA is TGTGCCAGTAGTATTTATCTGGGCGCTGAAGCTTTCTTT. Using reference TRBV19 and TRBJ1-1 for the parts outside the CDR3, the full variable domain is DGGITQSPKYLFRKEGQNVTLSCEQNLNHDAMYWYRQDPGQGLRLIYYSQIVNDFQKGDIAEGYSVSREKKESFPLTVTSAQKNPTAFYLCASSIYLGAEAFFGQGTRLTVV.

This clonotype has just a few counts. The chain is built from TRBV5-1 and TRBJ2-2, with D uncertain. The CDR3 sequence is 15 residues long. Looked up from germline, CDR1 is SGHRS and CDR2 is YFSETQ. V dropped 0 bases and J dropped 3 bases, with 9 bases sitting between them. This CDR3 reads CASSLAGGHTGELFF. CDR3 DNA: TGCGCCAGCAGCTTGGCTGGCGGACACACCGGGGAGCTGTTTTTT.

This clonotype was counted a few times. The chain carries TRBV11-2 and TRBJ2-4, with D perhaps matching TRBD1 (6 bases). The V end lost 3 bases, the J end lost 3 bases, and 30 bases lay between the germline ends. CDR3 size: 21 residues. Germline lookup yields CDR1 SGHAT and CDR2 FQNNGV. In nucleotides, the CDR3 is TGTGCCAGCAGCTTGAGACATCGTCTTAAAGGGGACACCTGGCTCAAAAACATTCAGTACTTC. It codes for CASSLRHRLKGDTWLKNIQYF.

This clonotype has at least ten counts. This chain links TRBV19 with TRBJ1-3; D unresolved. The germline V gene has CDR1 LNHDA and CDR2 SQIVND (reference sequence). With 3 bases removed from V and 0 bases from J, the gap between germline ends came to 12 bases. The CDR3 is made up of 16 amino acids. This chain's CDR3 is CASSIGRKNSGNTIYF. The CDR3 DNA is TGTGCCAGTAGTATCGGACGGAAAAACTCTGGAAACACCATATATTTT.

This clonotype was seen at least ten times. The CDR3 is CASSGAGYEQYF. In DNA form, the CDR3 reads TGTGCCAGCTCGGGGGCGGGGTACGAGCAGTACTTC. J is TRBJ2-7 and V is TRBV12-3 or TRBV12-4; D may match TRBD1 or TRBD2 (6 bases each). The CDR3 spans 12 residues. With 8 bases removed from V and 4 bases from J, the gap between germline ends came to 12 bases.

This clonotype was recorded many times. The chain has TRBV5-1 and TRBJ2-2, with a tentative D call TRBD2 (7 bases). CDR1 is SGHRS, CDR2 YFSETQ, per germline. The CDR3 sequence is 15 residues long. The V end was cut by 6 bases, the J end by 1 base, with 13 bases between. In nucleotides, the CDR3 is TGCGCCAGCACCAGGGGAGGGATGAACACCGGGGAGCTGTTTTTT. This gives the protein CASTRGGMNTGELFF.

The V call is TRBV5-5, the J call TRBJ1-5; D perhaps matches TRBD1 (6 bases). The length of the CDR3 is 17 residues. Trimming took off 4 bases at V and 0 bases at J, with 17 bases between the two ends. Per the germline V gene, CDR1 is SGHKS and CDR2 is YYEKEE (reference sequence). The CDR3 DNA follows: TGTGCCAGCAGCATGACCGGACAGTCATATAGCAATCAGCCCCAGCATTTT. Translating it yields CASSMTGQSYSNQPQHF.

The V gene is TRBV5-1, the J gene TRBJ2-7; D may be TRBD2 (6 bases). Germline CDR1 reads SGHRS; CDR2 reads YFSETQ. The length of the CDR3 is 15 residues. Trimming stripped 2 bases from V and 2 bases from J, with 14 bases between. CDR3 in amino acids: CASSFAGSAPYEQYF. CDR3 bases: TGCGCCAGCAGCTTCGCCGGGAGCGCCCCCTACGAGCAGTACTTC.

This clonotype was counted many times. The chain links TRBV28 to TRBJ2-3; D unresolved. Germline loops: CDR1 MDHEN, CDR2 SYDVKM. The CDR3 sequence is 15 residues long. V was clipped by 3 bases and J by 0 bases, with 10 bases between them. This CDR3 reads CASSLFTLSTDTQYF. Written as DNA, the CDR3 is TGTGCCAGCAGTTTGTTTACACTAAGCACAGATACGCAGTATTTT.

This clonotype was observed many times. The chain's CDR3 is CASSLALGGHTDTQYF. The CDR3, as DNA: TGCGCCAGCAGCTTGGCCCTAGGGGGTCACACAGATACGCAGTATTTT. The rearrangement uses TRBV5-1 and TRBJ2-3; a weak D match, TRBD1 (6 bases). Trimming shortened V by 0 bases and J by 2 bases, and 13 bases separated the two germline ends. Germline V lookup: CDR1 SGHRS, CDR2 YFSETQ. The CDR3 is made up of 16 amino acids.

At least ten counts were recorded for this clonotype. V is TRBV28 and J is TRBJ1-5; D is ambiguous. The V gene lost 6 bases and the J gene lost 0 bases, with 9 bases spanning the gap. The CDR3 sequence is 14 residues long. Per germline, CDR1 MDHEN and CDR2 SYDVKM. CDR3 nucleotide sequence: TGTGCCAGCAGACCTGCCTCTAGCAATCAGCCCCAGCATTTT. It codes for CASRPASSNQPQHF.

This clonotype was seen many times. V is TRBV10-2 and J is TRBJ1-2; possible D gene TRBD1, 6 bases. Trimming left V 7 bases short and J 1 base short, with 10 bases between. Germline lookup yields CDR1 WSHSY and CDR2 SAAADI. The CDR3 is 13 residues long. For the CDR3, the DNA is TGCGCCAGCAACGGGGGCTTTAACTATGGCTACACCTTC. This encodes CASNGGFNYGYTF.

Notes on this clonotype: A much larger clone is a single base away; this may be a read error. Here the CDR3 reads CATSRVGDIGPTYTQYF. The CDR3 DNA follows: TGTGCCACCAGCAGAGTGGGCGACATAGGACCCACGTATACGCAGTATTTT. This chain links TRBV15 with TRBJ2-3; no reliable D call. Germline CDR1 reads LNHNV; CDR2 reads YYDKDF (reference sequence). The CDR3 is 17 amino acids. Trimming cost V 1 base and J 7 bases, with 21 bases left between them.

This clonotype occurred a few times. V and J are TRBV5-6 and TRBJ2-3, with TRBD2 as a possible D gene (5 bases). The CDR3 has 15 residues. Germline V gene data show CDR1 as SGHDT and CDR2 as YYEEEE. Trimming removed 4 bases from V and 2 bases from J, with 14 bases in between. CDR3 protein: CASSPRPGDTDTQYF. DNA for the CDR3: TGTGCCAGCAGCCCGCGACCCGGGGACACAGATACGCAGTATTTT.

In DNA, the CDR3 is TGTGCCAGCAGTCCCTCGACAGGAAGCTACGAGCAGTACTTC. Encoded protein: CASSPSTGSYEQYF. The V and J genes are TRBV27 and TRBJ2-7, with D possibly matching TRBD1 (6 bases). CDR1 and CDR2 (germline): MNHEY, SMNVEV (reference sequence). V lost 5 bases and J lost 3, with 14 bases in between. The CDR3 loop spans 14 amino acids.

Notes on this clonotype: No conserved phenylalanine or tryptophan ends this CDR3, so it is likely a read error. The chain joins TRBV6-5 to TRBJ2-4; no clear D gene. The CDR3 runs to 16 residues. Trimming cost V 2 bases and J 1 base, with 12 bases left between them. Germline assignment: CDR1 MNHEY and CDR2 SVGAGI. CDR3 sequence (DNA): TGTGCCAGCAGTTACAGGGTCGCCTCGGCCAAAAACATTCAGTACTCC. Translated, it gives CASSYRVASAKNIQYS.

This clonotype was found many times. The CDR3 reads CASSPGTGYNSPLHF. CDR3 in DNA: TGTGCCAGCAGCCCCGGGACGGGCTATAATTCACCCCTCCACTTT. The chain combines TRBV14 with TRBJ1-6; TRBD1 is a possible D gene (5 bases). Trimming shortened V by 4 bases and J by 3 bases, and 10 bases separated the two germline ends. This CDR3 contains 15 residues. Germline V gives CDR1 SGHDN, CDR2 FVKESK.

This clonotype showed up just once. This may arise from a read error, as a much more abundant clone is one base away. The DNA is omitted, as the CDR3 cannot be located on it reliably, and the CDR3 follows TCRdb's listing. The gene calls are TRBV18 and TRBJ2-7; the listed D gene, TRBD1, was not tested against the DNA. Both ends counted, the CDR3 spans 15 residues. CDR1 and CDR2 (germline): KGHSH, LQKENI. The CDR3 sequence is CASSPVGTGTYERYF.

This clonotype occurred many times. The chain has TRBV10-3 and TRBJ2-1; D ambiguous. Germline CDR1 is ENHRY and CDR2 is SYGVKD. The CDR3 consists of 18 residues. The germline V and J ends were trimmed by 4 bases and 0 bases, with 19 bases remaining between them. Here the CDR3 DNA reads TGTGCCATCAGTGCCTTAGAGACGGTAATGAGCTCCTACAATGAGCAGTTCTTC. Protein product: CAISALETVMSSYNEQFF.

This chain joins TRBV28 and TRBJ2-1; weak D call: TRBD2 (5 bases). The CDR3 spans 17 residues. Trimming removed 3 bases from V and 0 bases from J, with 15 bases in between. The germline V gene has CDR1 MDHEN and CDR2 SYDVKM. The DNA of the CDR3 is TGTGCCAGCAGTTTTGAGGGCCTCCCCGGCTCCTACAATGAGCAGTTCTTC. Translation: CASSFEGLPGSYNEQFF.

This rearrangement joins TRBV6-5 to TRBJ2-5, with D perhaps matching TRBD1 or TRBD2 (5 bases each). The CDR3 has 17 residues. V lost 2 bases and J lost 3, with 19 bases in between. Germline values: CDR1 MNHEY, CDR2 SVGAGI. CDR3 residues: CASSYKPGDPGKETQYF. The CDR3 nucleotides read TGTGCCAGCAGTTACAAGCCCGGGGACCCGGGTAAAGAGACCCAGTACTTC.

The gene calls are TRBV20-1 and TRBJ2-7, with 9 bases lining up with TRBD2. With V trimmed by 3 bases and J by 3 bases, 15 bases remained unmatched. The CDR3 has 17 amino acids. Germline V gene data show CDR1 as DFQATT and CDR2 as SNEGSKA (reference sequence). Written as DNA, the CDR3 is TGCAGTGCTAGTGTTGGGGGGGGTAGCGGGAGTCTCTACGAGCAGTACTTC. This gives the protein CSASVGGGSGSLYEQYF.

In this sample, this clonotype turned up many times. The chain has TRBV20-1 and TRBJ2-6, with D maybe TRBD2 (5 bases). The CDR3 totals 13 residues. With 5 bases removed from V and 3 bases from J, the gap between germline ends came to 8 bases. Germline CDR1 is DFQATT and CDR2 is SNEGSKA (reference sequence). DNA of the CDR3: TGCAGTGCTTCGGGGAATGGGGCCAACGTCCTGACTTTC. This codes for CSASGNGANVLTF.

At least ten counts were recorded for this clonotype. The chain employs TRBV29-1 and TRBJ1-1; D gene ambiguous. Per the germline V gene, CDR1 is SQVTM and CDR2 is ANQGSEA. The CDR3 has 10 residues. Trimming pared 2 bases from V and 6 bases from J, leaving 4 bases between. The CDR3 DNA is TGCAGCGTTGAATTGTCTGAAGCTTTCTTT. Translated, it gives CSVELSEAFF.

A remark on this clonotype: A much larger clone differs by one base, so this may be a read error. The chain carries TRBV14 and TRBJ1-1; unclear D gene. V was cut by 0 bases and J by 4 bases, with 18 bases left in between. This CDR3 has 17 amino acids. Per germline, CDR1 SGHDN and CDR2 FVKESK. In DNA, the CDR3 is TGTGCCAGCAGCCAAGATGGACTCCGGGTCTTTAGCACTGAAGCTTTCTTT. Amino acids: CASSQDGLRVFSTEAFF.

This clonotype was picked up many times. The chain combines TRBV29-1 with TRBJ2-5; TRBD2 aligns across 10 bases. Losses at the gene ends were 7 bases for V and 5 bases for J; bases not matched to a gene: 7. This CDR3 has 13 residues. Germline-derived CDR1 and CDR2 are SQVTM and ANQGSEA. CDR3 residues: CSARTSGGETQYF. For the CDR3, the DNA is TGCAGCGCCCGGACTAGCGGAGGGGAGACCCAGTACTTC.